This T cell receptor (beta chain) was observed in a study of cytomegalovirus exposure and HLA in healthy donors. Study-wide context: Falling in the Caucasian-associated ancestry cluster were 81% of some 400 genotyped donors.

Findings and limits, study-wide: Presence/absence analyses rested on an assumption that sequencing depth was roughly uniform across donors. In a later analysis, TCR association rates varied by HLA locus: DRB1 most, HLA-C fewest. Being productive about 87% or about 30% of the time was typical of most TCR beta V segments in an earlier analysis.

This clone was counted once. Its specificity is unknown. Amplification used 60 Vbeta primers and 13 Jbeta primers. The table came from immunoSEQ multiplex PCR; TCRdb's copy has only in-frame clones and leaves some out. The table includes about 110,000 clones, approximately 70% detected once. Germline CDR1 and CDR2: SNHLY and FYNNEI. This CDR3 is built from 12 residues. V lost 9 bases to trimming and J lost 9 bases, with 15 bases between them. This chain joins TRBV2 and TRBJ2-1; tentative D call: TRBD2 (6 bases). This TCR was recovered from a man aged 25 to 45 in good health and CMV-seropositive. Sequenced input: PBMCs. The CDR3 region has the DNA TGTGCCAGGGCAACTGCGGGACTTGAGCAGTTCTTC. It encodes CARATAGLEQFF.